A selection of T cell receptor beta chains follows, all from one sample in a study of human T cells and chemical hapten exposure. TCRdb reanalysed the RACE reads using MiXCR and keeps one entry per CDR3 protein. This sample yields approximately 180,000 distinct CDR3 sequences, of which approximately 29% are seen a single time; less than 3.5% belongs to the top ten. Sequenced here: whole blood, sampled in connection with sensitization to the hapten diphenylcyclopropenone (DPC). The receptors were gathered from a woman aged 30 to 39 with alopecia areata. Some clones in this sample may be carry-over from other donors' samples. Each CDR3 is given with its conserved first and last residue. The order of the fields is CDR3 length, V gene, D gene, CDR3 protein. The D gene is left open where the match is weak.

15,TRBV12-3/TRBV12-4,.,CASSSASIHGDEQFF
14,TRBV7-2,.,CASSLGLARHEQYF
14,TRBV6-6,TRBD1,CASSYRDRGYEQYF
13,TRBV29-1,.,CSVEGILYNEQFF
12,TRBV25-1,.,CASTTGGSPLHF
15,TRBV5-1,TRBD2,CASSETSGRKETQYF
15,TRBV5-1,TRBD1,CASSLWTGKNYGYTF
14,TRBV29-1,TRBD1,CSVGGPGGAGGYTF
16,TRBV7-2,TRBD2,CASSLPRLAGGVEQYF
14,TRBV5-1,TRBD1,CASSPGQGGYEQYF
14,TRBV5-6,TRBD1,CASSWTGTNTEAFF
14,TRBV9,TRBD1,CASSAGTVGLPLHF
15,TRBV12-3/TRBV12-4,TRBD1,CASSGSTGGNSPLHF
13,TRBV28,.,CASSLSTTYGYTF
14,TRBV4-3,.,CASSQDAGNTEAFF
18,TRBV20-1,TRBD2,CSAQRPQLLAPTTYEQYF
11,TRBV11-2,.,CASSSTGTQYF
14,TRBV29-1,TRBD1,CSVAGTGVNTEAFF
13,TRBV5-1,TRBD1,CASNPTGGYGYTF
14,TRBV28,.,CASSFPDENYGYTF
18,TRBV2,TRBD1,CASSSNPGQGGRTDTQYF
15,TRBV20-1,TRBD1,CSARFRDSTTGELFF
15,TRBV6-1,.,CASSEVTAGANVLTF
15,TRBV7-2,TRBD1,CASSSRQGAFEKLFF
15,TRBV6-1,.,CASSGQGKINYGYTF
12,TRBV7-2,.,CASSPDNYEQYF
15,TRBV6-4,.,CASSTLGGPSDTQYF
14,TRBV7-2,.,CASSLGFSADTQYF
15,TRBV7-6,TRBD1,CASSPNGQGGETQYF
13,TRBV5-1,.,CASKADGSYEQYF